Following are 26 T cell receptor beta chains from one sample sequenced in a study of shared clonotypes between healthy human individuals. This table comes from immunoSEQ multiplex PCR, and its TCRdb copy is limited to in-frame clones, with some not included. The sample shows around 2.3 million clones, 90% to 97% of them seen only once. The material sequenced was naive CD4+ T cells sorted from blood. Stated subset: CD45RA+ positively selected. The receptors stem from a man aged 18 to 30 in good health.

This clone has a single count. Other DNA sequences in this sample translate to the same CDR3. The chain is built from TRBV7-9 and TRBJ2-2, with 7 bases fitting TRBD2. V lost 3 bases to trimming and J lost 1 base; unmatched junction nucleotides: 2. This CDR3 comprises 15 residues. Germline V gene lookup returns CDR1 SEHNR and CDR2 FQNEAQ (reference sequence). The CDR3 is CASSLASGNTGELFF. The CDR3 bases are TGTGCCAGCAGCTTGGCTAGCGGGAACACCGGGGAGCTGTTTTTT.

On this clone: This sample includes further DNA sequences coding for the same CDR3. This rearrangement joins TRBV9 to TRBJ1-2; 9 bases agree with TRBD1. Germline V CDR1 and CDR2: SGDLS, YYNGEE. Germline trimming cut 3 bases from V and 8 bases from J; bases unmatched to any gene: 2. The CDR3 is made up of 12 amino acids. The DNA of the CDR3 is TGTGCCAGCAGCGCCGACAGGGGGGGCTACACCTTC. It codes for CASSADRGGYTF.

As to this clone: Distinct nucleotide sequences in the sample also encode this CDR3. V is TRBV19 and J is TRBJ1-2, with 9 nucleotides matching TRBD1. Losses at the gene ends were 3 bases for V and 4 bases for J; bases not matched to a gene: 3. Germline V CDR1 and CDR2: LNHDA, SQIVND (reference sequence). The CDR3 is made up of 14 amino acids. The CDR3 DNA sequence: TGTGCCAGTAGTATTCCGGACAGGGGCTATGGCTACACCTTC. Translating it yields CASSIPDRGYGYTF.

The rearrangement joins TRBV5-1 to TRBJ1-2; 10 bases map to TRBD1. The germline V gene has CDR1 SGHRS and CDR2 YFSETQ. J lost 1 base, V lost 3 bases, and 9 bases had no gene match. CDR3 length: 17 amino acids. The CDR3 sequence: CASSWGTGDIDNYGYTF. The CDR3 DNA reads TGCGCCAGCAGCTGGGGGACAGGGGATATCGATAACTATGGCTACACCTTC.

The chain uses TRBV5-4 and TRBJ2-3; D remains unclear. Trimming took off 0 bases at V and 0 bases at J, with 11 bases between the two ends. The germline CDR1 and CDR2 sequences are SGHNT and YYREEE (reference sequence). CDR3 size: 16 residues. DNA of the CDR3: TGTGCCAGCAGCTTGGTCCCGGAACCTAGCACAGATACGCAGTATTTT. Protein sequence: CASSLVPEPSTDTQYF.

CDR3 protein: CASTNPLAAIDTGELFF. In nucleotides, the CDR3 is TGTGCCAGCACAAATCCCCTGGCGGCCATTGACACCGGGGAGCTGTTTTTT. The chain is built from TRBV7-8 and TRBJ2-2, with D hard to call. This CDR3 is built from 17 residues. Trimming removed 7 bases at V and 3 bases at J, with 21 bases between. Germline V gene data show CDR1 as SGHVS and CDR2 as FQNEAQ.

The rearrangement uses TRBV12-5 and TRBJ1-5; 7 bases map to TRBD1. This CDR3 contains 21 residues. The ends lost 0 bases at V and 3 bases at J; junction bases unmatched: 20. The V gene's germline CDR1 is LGHNT and CDR2 FRNRAP. For the CDR3, the DNA is TGTGCTAGTGGTTTGGTACTAGAGGTTCCGGGGACAGCGCCTTTCAATCAGCCCCAGCATTTT. Translation gives CASGLVLEVPGTAPFNQPQHF.

This chain uses TRBV6-5 with TRBJ2-2, with no clear D. Germline V lookup: CDR1 MNHEY, CDR2 SVGAGI. CDR3 length equals 16 residues. Trimming pared 0 bases from V and 3 bases from J, leaving 11 bases between. The CDR3 DNA reads TGTGCCAGCAGTTACTCGATAAATACCGACACCGGGGAGCTGTTTTTT. Translated: CASSYSINTDTGELFF.

The chain employs TRBV5-4 and TRBJ1-4; 7 bases match TRBD1. This CDR3 has 14 amino acids. CDR1 and CDR2 from the germline V gene are SGHNT and YYREEE (reference sequence). Trimming took 6 bases from V and 8 from J; bases not matched to a gene: 10. The DNA of the CDR3 is TGTGCCAGCACCCGGTGGGGACAGTCGGAAAAACTGTTTTTT. Amino acids: CASTRWGQSEKLFF.

This clone is a singleton in its sample. The chain combines TRBV10-3 with TRBJ2-7; 8 bases fit TRBD2. V lost 7 bases, J lost 6 bases, and 5 bases stayed unmatched. Germline CDR1 reads ENHRY; CDR2 reads SYGVKD. The CDR3 covers 12 residues. Written as DNA, the CDR3 is TGTGCCATCACTGGACTAGCAGGCGAGCAGTACTTC. Translated: CAITGLAGEQYF.

The chain is built from TRBV21-1 and TRBJ2-7. TRBV21-1 is a pseudogene locus. The CDR3 loop spans 13 amino acids. The CDR3 coding sequence is TGTGCCAGCAGCAAGAGGACCTTCTACGAGCAGTACTTC. Its protein is CASSKRTFYEQYF.

J is TRBJ2-5 and V is TRBV5-1; 9 bases line up with TRBD2. Germline V gives CDR1 SGHRS, CDR2 YFSETQ. V lost 4 bases and J lost 2; bases outside the gene matches: 6. The CDR3 spans 15 residues. CDR3 in DNA: TGCGCCAGCAGCCCGAGGACTAGCGTACAAGAGACCCAGTACTTC. Protein product: CASSPRTSVQETQYF.

The chain uses TRBV11-2 and TRBJ1-3; D is unclear. The CDR3 sequence is 13 residues long. CDR1 and CDR2 from the germline V gene are SGHAT and FQNNGV. Trimming left V 2 bases short and J 3 bases short, with 5 bases between. The CDR3 DNA reads as TGTGCCAGCAGCTTAACGGGTGGAAACACCATATATTTT. Translated, it gives CASSLTGGNTIYF.

J is TRBJ2-5 and V is TRBV2; no clear D. V lost 5 bases to trimming and J lost 5 bases, with 12 bases between them. The CDR3 has 13 residues. The germline gives CDR1 SNHLY, CDR2 FYNNEI. The CDR3 DNA sequence: TGTGCCAGCAGTACCGGGCAAGGGGAGACCCAGTACTTC. It is translated as CASSTGQGETQYF.

The J gene is TRBJ2-3, the V gene TRBV10-3; a weak D match, TRBD1 (5 bases). This CDR3 has 15 amino acids. CDR1 and CDR2 from the germline V gene are ENHRY and SYGVKD. V shed 3 bases and J shed 2 bases, with 12 bases lying between them. As DNA, the CDR3 is TGTGCCATCAGTGAAAGTATGACAGCCACAGATACGCAGTATTTT. Its protein is CAISESMTATDTQYF.

The J gene is TRBJ2-2, the V gene TRBV7-9; 10 bases map to TRBD1. V was pared by 9 bases and J by 5 bases, with 9 bases of the junction left unmatched. The CDR3 sequence is 15 residues long. Germline values: CDR1 SEHNR, CDR2 FQNEAQ (reference sequence). This CDR3 reads CASPGTGVNTGELFF. In DNA form, the CDR3 reads TGTGCCAGTCCTGGGACAGGGGTGAATACCGGGGAGCTGTTTTTT.

This sequence joins TRBV30 and TRBJ2-1, with TRBD2 matching 15 bases. The germline CDR1 and CDR2 sequences are GTSNPN and SVGIG (reference sequence). The CDR3 length is 13 residues. J was trimmed by 10 bases and V by 3 bases; bases with no gene match: 1. The CDR3 loop is CAWRGLAGGEQFF. The CDR3 DNA is TGTGCCTGGAGGGGACTAGCGGGAGGCGAGCAGTTCTTC. The full variable domain, its missing parts supplied by reference TRBV30 and TRBJ2-1, is SQTIHQWPATLVQPVGSPLSLECTVEGTSNPNLYWYRQAAGRGLQLLFYSVGIGQISSEVPQNLSASRPQDRQFILSSKKLLLSDSGFYLCAWRGLAGGEQFFGPGTRLTVL.

The J gene is TRBJ1-6, the V gene TRBV9, with D unresolved. Between the trimmed V and J ends, which lost 2 bases and 5 bases, there was a span of 8 bases. Germline V gene data show CDR1 as SGDLS and CDR2 as YYNGEE. This CDR3 region has 14 residues. The CDR3 DNA reads as TGTGCCAGCAGCGTGTTAGTTGATAATTCACCCCTCCACTTT. This gives the protein CASSVLVDNSPLHF.

The gene calls are TRBV7-9 and TRBJ2-3; TRBD2 matches at 8 bases. CDR1 SEHNR and CDR2 FQNEAQ come from the germline V gene (reference sequence). V trimming: 7 bases; J trimming: 0 bases; junction bases outside the gene matches: 12. This CDR3 contains 17 residues. In DNA, the CDR3 is TGTGCCAGCAAATCATGGGACGGGGGGGCCAGCACAGATACGCAGTATTTT. The encoded protein is CASKSWDGGASTDTQYF. Drawing the rest from reference TRBV7-9 and TRBJ2-3, the complete variable domain is DTGVSQNPRHKITKRGQNVTFRCDPISEHNRLYWYRQTLGQGPEFLTYFQNEAQLEKSRLLSDRFSAERPKGSFSTLEIQRTEQGDSAMYLCASKSWDGGASTDTQYFGPGTRLTVL.

This chain uses TRBV28 with TRBJ2-1; D is uncertain. This CDR3 has 14 residues. CDR1 MDHEN and CDR2 SYDVKM come from the germline V gene. Trimming shortened V by 7 bases and J by 9 bases, and 19 bases separated the two germline ends. CDR3 sequence reads: CASTKRSRSGEQFF. The CDR3 bases are TGTGCCAGCACCAAAAGGTCGCGTTCTGGTGAGCAGTTCTTC.

With respect to this clone: Lacking the conserved final phenylalanine or tryptophan, this CDR3 likely reflects a read error. It is unclear where the CDR3 begins or ends on the DNA, so no DNA is shown, and the CDR3 is as TCRdb lists it. The genes are TRBV6-5 and TRBJ2-7. Germline V gene sequence: CDR1 MNHEY, CDR2 SVGAGI. Ends included, the CDR3 has 10 residues. The chain's CDR3 is CASSYVIRRN.

The V and J genes are TRBV10-3 and TRBJ2-1; D unresolved. The CDR3 is made up of 14 amino acids. CDR1 ENHRY and CDR2 SYGVKD come from the germline V gene. V lost 2 bases and J lost 7, with 12 bases in between. The CDR3 nucleotides are TGTGCCATCAGTGAGGTTGGGGAAAAGAATGAGCAGTTCTTC. It translates to CAISEVGEKNEQFF.

The chain links TRBV29-1 to TRBJ2-3; D tentatively fits TRBD1 or TRBD2 (5 bases each). CDR1 is SQVTM and CDR2 is ANQGSEA in the germline V gene. Trimming left V 0 bases short and J 10 bases short, with 8 bases between. The length of the CDR3 is 11 residues. Here the CDR3 reads CSVEEGTPQYF. In nucleotides, the CDR3 is TGCAGCGTTGAAGAGGGGACCCCGCAGTATTTT.

V gene TRBV5-1 combines with J gene TRBJ2-7; D gene ambiguous. The V gene's germline CDR1 is SGHRS and CDR2 YFSETQ. The V end lost 7 bases, the J end lost 2 bases, and 16 bases lay between the germline ends. The CDR3 covers 14 residues. The CDR3 DNA is TGCGCCAGCGGCTCGGGTTCAACCACCTACGAGCAGTACTTC. It is translated as CASGSGSTTYEQYF.

The CDR3 DNA sequence: TGCGCCAGCAGCGAGGACAGGGGCCGCATTGCAACTAATGAAAAACTGTTTTTT. Its translation: CASSEDRGRIATNEKLFF. V gene TRBV5-1 combines with J gene TRBJ1-4; 9 bases map to TRBD1. Germline V gives CDR1 SGHRS, CDR2 YFSETQ. The CDR3 is 18 amino acids. With V trimmed by 4 bases and J by 0 bases, 10 bases remained unmatched.

This rearrangement joins TRBV7-2 to TRBJ1-6; D is uncertain. Trimming removed 3 bases from V and 11 bases from J, with 14 bases in between. Germline-derived CDR1 and CDR2 are SGHTA and FQGNSA. The CDR3 covers 14 residues. The CDR3 region is CASSFAQPSPPLHF. Here the CDR3 DNA reads TGTGCCAGCAGCTTCGCCCAACCCAGCCCACCCCTCCACTTT.